The table lists the clone carrying this T cell receptor (beta chain) with many counts. This sample stems from a study of identical twins. The donor group consisted entirely of healthy Caucasians. Each CDR3 protein gets one entry after TCRdb re-called the 5' RACE reads with MiXCR. The top ten clones hold around 1.6% of a sample with 750,000 to 950,000 distinct CDR3 sequences, roughly an eighth of them seen once. The V gene lost 0 bases and the J gene lost 0 bases, with 7 bases spanning the gap. Germline CDR1 SGHRS, CDR2 YFSETQ. This CDR3 has 15 residues. These data were likewise used in another study, on yellow fever vaccine responses in identical twins.

This TCR came from a woman aged 18-30 years in good health. The sequenced sample consisted of PBMCs. The gene calls are TRBV5-1 and TRBJ2-1; no clear D gene. The CDR3 bases are TGCGCCAGCAGCTTGGAACGATACTCCTACAATGAGCAGTTCTTC. The encoded protein is CASSLERYSYNEQFF.